Reported below is one T cell receptor (beta chain). Assay used: immunoSEQ multiplex PCR; TCRdb lists only in-frame clones, some missing. The table lists about 12,000 clones, 80% to 95% of them singletons. The record originates from a study of graft-versus-host responses after intestinal transplantation. This CDR3 contains 15 residues. J lost 2 bases, V lost 4 bases, and 6 bases had no gene match. Germline lookup yields CDR1 MGHRA and CDR2 YSYEKL. The source was PBMCs, collected roughly 1,000 days after intestinal transplantation. The V gene is TRBV4-1, the J gene TRBJ2-3, with 7 nucleotides matching TRBD2. The sequence derives from a human patient who received an intestinal transplant, so some T cells may come from the graft donor. This CDR3 is CASSRRDYNTDTQYF. As DNA, the CDR3 is TGCGCCAGCAGCCGAAGGGACTACAACACAGATACGCAGTATTTT.